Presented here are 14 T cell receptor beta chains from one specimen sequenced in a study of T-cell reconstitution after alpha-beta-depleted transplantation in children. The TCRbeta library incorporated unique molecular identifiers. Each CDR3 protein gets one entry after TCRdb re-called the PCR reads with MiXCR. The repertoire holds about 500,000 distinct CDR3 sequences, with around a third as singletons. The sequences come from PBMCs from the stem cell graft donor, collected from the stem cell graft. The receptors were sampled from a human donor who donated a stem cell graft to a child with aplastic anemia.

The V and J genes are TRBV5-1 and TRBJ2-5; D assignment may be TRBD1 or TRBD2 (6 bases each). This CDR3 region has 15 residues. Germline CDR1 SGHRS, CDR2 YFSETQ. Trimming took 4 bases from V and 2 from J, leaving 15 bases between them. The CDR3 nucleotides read TGCGCCAGCAGCGGTGAGGGGGGAAAACAAGAGACCCAGTACTTC. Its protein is CASSGEGGKQETQYF.

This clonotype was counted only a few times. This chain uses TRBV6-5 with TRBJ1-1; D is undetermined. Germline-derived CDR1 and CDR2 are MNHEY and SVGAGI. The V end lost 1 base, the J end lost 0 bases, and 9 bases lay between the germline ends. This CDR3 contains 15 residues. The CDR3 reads CASSYFSVVNTEAFF. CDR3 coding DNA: TGTGCCAGCAGTTACTTTTCGGTGGTGAACACTGAAGCTTTCTTT.

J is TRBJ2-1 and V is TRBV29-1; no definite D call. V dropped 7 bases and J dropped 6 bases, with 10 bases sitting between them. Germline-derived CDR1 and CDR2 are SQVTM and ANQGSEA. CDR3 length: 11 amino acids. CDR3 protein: CSGASPNEQFF. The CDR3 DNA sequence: TGCAGCGGAGCCTCCCCCAATGAGCAGTTCTTC.

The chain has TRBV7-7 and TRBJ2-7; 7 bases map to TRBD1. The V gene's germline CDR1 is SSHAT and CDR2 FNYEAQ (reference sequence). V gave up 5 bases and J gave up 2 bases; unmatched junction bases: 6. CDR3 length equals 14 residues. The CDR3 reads CASSTDRKAYEQYF. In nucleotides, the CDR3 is TGTGCCAGCAGCACGGACAGGAAAGCCTACGAGCAGTACTTC.

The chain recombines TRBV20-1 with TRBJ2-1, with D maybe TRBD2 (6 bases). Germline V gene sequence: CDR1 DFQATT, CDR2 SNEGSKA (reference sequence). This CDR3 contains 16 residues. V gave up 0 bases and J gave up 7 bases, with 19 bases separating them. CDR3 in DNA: TGCAGTGCTAGAGATGTGGACGGGAGAGCGGTAAATGAGCAGTTCTTC. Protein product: CSARDVDGRAVNEQFF.

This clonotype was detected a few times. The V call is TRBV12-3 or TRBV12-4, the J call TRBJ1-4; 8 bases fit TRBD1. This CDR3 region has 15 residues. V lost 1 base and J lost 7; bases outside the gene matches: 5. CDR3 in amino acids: CASSLGTGLSEKLFF. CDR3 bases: TGTGCCAGCAGTTTAGGGACAGGGTTGAGTGAAAAACTGTTTTTT.

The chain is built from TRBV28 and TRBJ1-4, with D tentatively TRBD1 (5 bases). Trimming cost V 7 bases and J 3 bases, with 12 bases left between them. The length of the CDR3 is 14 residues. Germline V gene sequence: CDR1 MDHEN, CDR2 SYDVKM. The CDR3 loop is CASKLGGANEKLFF. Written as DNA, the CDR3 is TGTGCCAGCAAATTGGGGGGAGCTAATGAAAAACTGTTTTTT. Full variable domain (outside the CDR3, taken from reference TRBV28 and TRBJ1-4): DVKVTQSSRYLVKRTGEKVFLECVQDMDHENMFWYRQDPGLGLRLIYFSYDVKMKEKGDIPEGYSVSREKKERFSLILESASTNQTSMYLCASKLGGANEKLFFGSGTQLSVL.

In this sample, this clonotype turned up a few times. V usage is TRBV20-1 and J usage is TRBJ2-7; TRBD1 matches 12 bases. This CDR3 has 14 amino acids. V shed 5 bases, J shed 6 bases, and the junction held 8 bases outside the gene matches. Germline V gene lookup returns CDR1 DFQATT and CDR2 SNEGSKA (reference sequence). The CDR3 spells CSAQKGQGAGEQYF. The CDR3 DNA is TGCAGTGCTCAAAAGGGACAGGGGGCCGGCGAGCAGTACTTC.

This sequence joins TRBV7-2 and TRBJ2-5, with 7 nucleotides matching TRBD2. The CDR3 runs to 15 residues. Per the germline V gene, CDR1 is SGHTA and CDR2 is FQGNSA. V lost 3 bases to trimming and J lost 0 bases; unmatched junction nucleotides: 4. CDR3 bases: TGTGCCAGCAGCTTGGGGGGGGGGTACCAAGAGACCCAGTACTTC. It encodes CASSLGGGYQETQYF.

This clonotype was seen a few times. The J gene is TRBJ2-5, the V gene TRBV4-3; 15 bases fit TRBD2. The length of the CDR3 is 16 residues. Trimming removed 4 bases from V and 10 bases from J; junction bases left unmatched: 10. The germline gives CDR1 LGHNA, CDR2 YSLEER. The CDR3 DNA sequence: TGCGCCAGCAGCCCCTCGGGACTAGCGGGAGGAAGGGTCCAGTACTTC. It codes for CASSPSGLAGGRVQYF.

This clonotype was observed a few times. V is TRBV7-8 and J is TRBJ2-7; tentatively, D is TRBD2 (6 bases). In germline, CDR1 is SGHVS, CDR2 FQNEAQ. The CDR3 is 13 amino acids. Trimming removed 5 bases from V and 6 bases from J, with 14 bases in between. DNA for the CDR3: TGTGCCAGCAGCGGCCTTCAGGGAGGCGAGCAGTACGTC. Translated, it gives CASSGLQGGEQYV.

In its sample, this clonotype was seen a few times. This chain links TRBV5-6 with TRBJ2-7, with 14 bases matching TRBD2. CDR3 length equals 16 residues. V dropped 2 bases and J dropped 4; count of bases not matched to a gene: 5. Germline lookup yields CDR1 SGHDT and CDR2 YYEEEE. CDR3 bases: TGTGCCAGCAGCTTCCTGGGACTAGCGGGAGCTTACGAGCAGTACTTC. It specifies CASSFLGLAGAYEQYF.

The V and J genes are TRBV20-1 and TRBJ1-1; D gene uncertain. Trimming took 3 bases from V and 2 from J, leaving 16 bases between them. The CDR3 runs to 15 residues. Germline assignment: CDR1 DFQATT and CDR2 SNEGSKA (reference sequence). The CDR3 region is CSARGKVKRNTEAFF. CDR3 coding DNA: TGCAGTGCTAGGGGGAAGGTGAAGAGAAACACTGAAGCTTTCTTT.

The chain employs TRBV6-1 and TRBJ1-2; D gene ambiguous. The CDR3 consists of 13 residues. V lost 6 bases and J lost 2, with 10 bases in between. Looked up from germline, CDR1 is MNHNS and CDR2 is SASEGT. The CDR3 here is CASRVPGNYGYTF. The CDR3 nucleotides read TGTGCCAGCAGGGTGCCTGGAAACTATGGCTACACCTTC.